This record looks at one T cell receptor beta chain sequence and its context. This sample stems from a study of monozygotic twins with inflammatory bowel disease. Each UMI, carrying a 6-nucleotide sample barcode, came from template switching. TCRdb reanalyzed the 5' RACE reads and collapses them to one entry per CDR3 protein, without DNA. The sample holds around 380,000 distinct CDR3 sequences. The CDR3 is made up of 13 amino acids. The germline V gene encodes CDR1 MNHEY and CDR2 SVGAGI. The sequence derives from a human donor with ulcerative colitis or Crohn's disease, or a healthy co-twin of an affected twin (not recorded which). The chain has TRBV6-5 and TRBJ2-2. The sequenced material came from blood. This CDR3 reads CASLGRSTGELFF.